Listed below are T cell receptor beta chains from one sample, sequenced in a study of cytomegalovirus exposure and HLA in healthy donors. Here immunoSEQ multiplex PCR was the method, and the copy in TCRdb shows in-frame clones only, minus some. Its table records around 74,000 clones. Sequences were obtained from PBMCs. The receptors come from a man in his forties or fifties in good health and CMV-seropositive. Both conserved end residues are part of each CDR3. The D gene is left open where the match is weak. The size of a clone is reported for some rows only, either as once, few or many, or as a class for expanded clones.

>.|TRBJ2-7|19|TRBD2|TRBV5-1
CASSLGPGYSGRAGGEQYF
TGCGCCAGCAGCTTGGGACCGGGATATAGCGGGAGGGCCGGAGGGGAGCAGTACTTC
>.|TRBJ1-2|14|TRBD1|TRBV6-1
CASSIDRGNGGYTF
TGTGCCAGCAGTATCGACAGGGGTAACGGTGGCTACACCTTC
>.|TRBJ2-7|15|TRBD2|TRBV6-6
CASTLRAGEIYEQYF
TGTGCCAGCACCCTACGGGCGGGAGAAATCTACGAGCAGTACTTC
>.|TRBJ1-2|15|.|TRBV6-1
CASSAGLEVAYGYTF
TGTGCCAGCAGTGCGGGACTGGAGGTGGCCTATGGCTACACCTTC
>.|TRBJ1-1|16|TRBD1|TRBV10-3
CAISEAIQGARSEAFF
TGTGCCATCAGTGAGGCGATTCAGGGGGCGCGCAGTGAAGCTTTCTTT
>large|TRBJ2-3|16|.|TRBV7-2
CASSLKVAAFTDTQYF
TGTGCCAGCAGCTTAAAGGTAGCTGCCTTCACAGATACGCAGTATTTT
>.|TRBJ2-3|12|.|TRBV11-3
CASSSAGDTQYF
TGTGCCAGCAGCTCGGCAGGAGATACGCAGTATTTT
>.|TRBJ1-2|15|TRBD1|TRBV10-3
CAISVGQGGNYGYTF
TGTGCCATCAGTGTGGGACAGGGTGGAAACTATGGCTACACCTTC
>.|TRBJ2-1|16|.|TRBV6-5
CASSSRDLPLGNEQFF
TGTGCCAGCAGTTCCCGGGACTTGCCCCTAGGGAATGAGCAGTTCTTC
>.|TRBJ1-1|13|TRBD1|TRBV5-8
CASSVWLGQQAFF
TGTGCCAGCAGCGTCTGGTTGGGACAGCAAGCTTTCTTT
>.|TRBJ2-5|12|.|TRBV6-1
CASKQGWETQYF
TGTGCCAGCAAGCAGGGGTGGGAGACCCAGTACTTC
>.|TRBJ1-1|13|.|TRBV19
CASSSTKNTEAFF
TGTGCCAGTAGTTCGACTAAGAACACTGAAGCTTTCTTT
>.|TRBJ1-1|14|.|TRBV12-5
CASGLTLGGTEAFF
TGTGCTAGTGGTTTGACCCTAGGAGGCACTGAAGCTTTCTTT
>.|TRBJ1-1|15|TRBD1|TRBV18
CASSPSQGDVTEAFF
TGTGCCAGCTCACCTTCCCAGGGGGATGTCACTGAAGCTTTCTTT
>.|TRBJ1-1|16|TRBD1|TRBV7-6
CASSFEGRGLNTEAFF
TGTGCCAGCAGCTTTGAGGGAAGGGGGCTGAACACTGAAGCTTTCTTT
>.|TRBJ2-5|11|.|TRBV5-1
CASSLRETQYF
TGCGCCAGCAGCTTACGGGAGACCCAGTACTTC
>.|TRBJ1-2|15|.|TRBV10-3
CAISESGQNGRSYTF
TGTGCCATCAGTGAGTCTGGGCAGAACGGCCGTAGCTACACCTTC
>.|TRBJ1-1|14|.|TRBV2
CASSGSGGGTEAFF
TGTGCCAGCAGTGGATCCGGGGGAGGGACTGAAGCTTTCTTT
>.|TRBJ1-1|15|.|TRBV19
CASSTYGLLSTEAFF
TGTGCCAGTAGTACCTATGGACTCCTCTCCACTGAAGCTTTCTTT
>.|TRBJ2-3|15|.|TRBV6-6
CASRRRVASTDTQYF
TGTGCCAGCAGACGACGGGTAGCTAGCACAGATACGCAGTATTTT
>.|TRBJ1-5|16|TRBD1|TRBV5-8
CASSLGTGVGNQPQHF
TGTGCCAGCAGCTTAGGGACAGGGGTTGGCAATCAGCCCCAGCATTTT
>.|TRBJ1-2|15|.|TRBV4-1
CASSQPSVGRKGHTF
TGCGCCAGCAGCCAACCGAGCGTAGGGAGGAAAGGCCACACCTTC
>.|TRBJ2-7|15|.|TRBV4-1
CASSQDPTYAYEQYF
TGCGCCAGCAGCCAAGACCCCACTTACGCCTACGAGCAGTACTTC
>.|TRBJ2-5|17|.|TRBV1
CTSSHKGRGGNSETQYF
TGCACCAGCAGCCATAAAGGGCGGGGGGGCAATTCGGAGACCCAGTACTTC
>.|TRBJ1-1|15|.|TRBV9
CASSVAGGRDTEAFF
TGTGCCAGCAGCGTAGCTGGGGGGAGGGATACTGAAGCTTTCTTT
>.|TRBJ2-3|14|.|TRBV5-1
CASSAPWLPDTQYF
TGCGCCAGCAGCGCCCCCTGGCTCCCAGATACGCAGTATTTT